Listed below are T cell receptor beta chains from one sample, sequenced in a study of blood T cell repertoires in COVID-19. Repertoires were generated with immunoSEQ multiplex PCR, while TCRdb's copy carries only in-frame clones and drops some. The data contain around 280,000 clones, roughly 89% of them seen just once; the ten biggest clones take up about 6%. The sequenced sample consisted of PBMCs or T cells enriched from blood (not recorded which). The receptor set was obtained from a woman in her thirties or forties who had recovered from COVID-19. CDR3s leave out the opening cysteine and the closing phenylalanine or tryptophan.

v_gene,CDR3aa
TRBV29-1,SAALLGSAQETQY
TRBV27,ASSPAQVSATDTQY
TRBV9,ASSVASGGGSYNEQF
TRBV28,ASSTRDIRKTGNTIY
TRBV9,ASSGTSEKYNEQF
TRBV11-2,ASSRGQPNQPQH
TRBV28,ASSLKHTASGYT
TRBV21-1,ASTAGQGRPYEQY
TRBV7-2,ASSPGQGRYEQF
TRBV7-6,ASSRLAGVLETQY
TRBV6-2/TRBV6-3,ASTPWGKGVHEQY
TRBV2,ASRGLAGAAETQY
TRBV19,ASNPGTSAYEQY
TRBV7-2,ASSLKSGAGLGEQY
TRBV6-5,ASSYSGTSGQETQY
TRBV5-1,ASSLGGTGRNEKLF
TRBV19,ASSGQGGEQF
TRBV4-1,ASSQEALASGANVLT
TRBV7-9,ASSRQGNTEAF
TRBV6-2/TRBV6-3,ASSTPGGDYYEQY
TRBV10-3,AISPGGKDHNEQF
TRBV5-4,ASARGGGEGTQY
TRBV14,ASSQGNRILVGYT
TRBV12-3/TRBV12-4,ASTLQGPVGYT
TRBV5-1,ASSLGAGLGTEAF
TRBV4-3,ASSQDRRTYNEQF
TRBV19,ASNVQRGNTDTQY
TRBV5-4,ASSPLAGVGTGELF
TRBV28,ASTWDSGRSREQY
TRBV3-1/TRBV3-2,ASSQGTSRHDGELF
TRBV7-9,ASSRLAGGGTDTQY
TRBV5-5,ASSLGGEKLF
TRBV5-1,ASSFLAASSYNEQF
TRBV15,ATSRGGASTDTQY
TRBV30,AWSDGDSMGYEQY
TRBV10-3,AISESGVRLYEQY
TRBV19,ASSWSDTEAF
TRBV24-1,ATSLGGREADTQY
TRBV15,ATSRNRGNSPLH
TRBV5-1,ASRFSSGQETQY
TRBV5-4,ASSLGGGVDYNEQF
TRBV3-1/TRBV3-2,ASSQLDRGNEKLF
TRBV6-6,ASRRGGTGANVLT
TRBV24-1,ATSDLTGGETDTQY
TRBV28,ASGTVNTEAF
TRBV15,ATSRDRGAVTQY
TRBV7-3,ASSRLEGIPEQF
TRBV2,ASSPLTSGRVETQY
TRBV7-7,ASSPAGGAGGELF
TRBV7-2,ASSLGQGSGKRGEQF
TRBV2,ASQRGQIPYGLLDT
TRBV14,ASSQARGDLHEQY
TRBV7-2,ASNPGGGFNYGYT
TRBV7-2,ASSLGGYTGELF
TRBV2,ASTRLAGYQETQY
TRBV4-3,ASSQVVHQPQH
TRBV7-2,ASSPRTGGSYEQY
TRBV11-3,ASSPGGTRNEQF
TRBV5-1,ASSLEGQNTGELF
TRBV4-3,ASSQNPGQVQETQY